This T cell receptor beta chain is drawn from a study of cytomegalovirus exposure and HLA in healthy donors. Study results and caveats: Common viral pathogens (according to a later analysis) appeared linked to several of the most significant clusters. Most observed TCR sequences were rare, whereas some public TCRs were detected in many donors. There were reportedly fewer N-insertions in an Asian-associated ancestry cluster than the roughly 680-donor mean, in a later analysis.

It was with 60 Vbeta and 13 Jbeta primers that the PCR ran. Data came from immunoSEQ multiplex PCR; TCRdb stores just in-frame clones and leaves some out. This table holds roughly 43,000 clones, approximately 80% found once. About this clone: Its matching antigen is unknown.

V lost 5 bases to trimming and J lost 13 bases; unmatched junction nucleotides: 10. The CDR3 consists of 14 residues. Looked up from germline, CDR1 is LNHNV and CDR2 is YYDKDF (reference sequence). Sequenced: PBMCs. This receptor was identified in a man younger than 45 in good health and CMV-seronegative. This chain links TRBV15 with TRBJ1-6; 8 nucleotides align to TRBD1. CDR3 DNA sequence: TGTGCCACCAGCGGACAGGGTGGGGTGTCGCCCCTCCACTTT. Its protein is CATSGQGGVSPLHF. Complete variable domain (other parts from reference TRBV15 and TRBJ1-6): DAMVIQNPRYQVTQFGKPVTLSCSQTLNHNVMYWYQQKSSQAPKLLFHYYDKDFNNEADTPDNFQSRRPNTSFCFLDIRSPGLGDTAMYLCATSGQGGVSPLHFGNGTRLTVT.